The rows below give T cell receptor beta chains drawn from one sample of a study of Tregs in tolerant kidney transplant recipients. Some clones are missing from TCRdb's copy, which holds only in-frame ones; the method was immunoSEQ multiplex PCR. The sample records 200,000 to 300,000 clones, more than 65% being singletons. The sequencing input was CD4+ T cells from blood. All receptors come from a human donor in good health. Each CDR3 is given with its conserved first and last residue. A D gene is named only where the DNA matches it firmly. A clone size is listed for some rows: how often the clone was seen (once, few, many), or a class if it is expanded.

clone size,V gene,J gene,D gene,CDR3 DNA,CDR3 protein
-,TRBV5-6,TRBJ1-4,-,TGTGCCAGCAGCTTGGCGAGTGAAAAACTGTTTTTT,CASSLASEKLFF
-,TRBV14,TRBJ2-2,-,TGTGCCAGCAGCCCCGCCGGCAGCGTTATTAGGGAGCTGTTTTTT,CASSPAGSVIRELFF
-,TRBV5-1,TRBJ1-4,TRBD1,TGCGCCAGCCGGACAGGGCCTAATGAAAAACTGTTTTTT,CASRTGPNEKLFF
-,TRBV6-5,TRBJ1-2,-,TGTGCCAGCAGTTACTCAGCAGGGGTCAACTATGGCTACACCTTC,CASSYSAGVNYGYTF
-,TRBV10-1,TRBJ2-7,-,TGCGCCATCGCCTTCCCACGGGACCATCGTCGGGGTTACGAGCAGTACTTC,CAIAFPRDHRRGYEQYF
once,TRBV6-4,TRBJ2-7,-,TGTGCCAGCAGTGACCCCCCCCAGGTAACGACCTACGAGCAGTACTTC,CASSDPPQVTTYEQYF
once,TRBV5-1,TRBJ2-7,TRBD2,TGCGCCAGCAGCTTGGTGCTATCTAGCGGAACCTACGAGCAGTACTTC,CASSLVLSSGTYEQYF
few,TRBV5-6,TRBJ1-1,TRBD1,TGTGCCAGCAGCCTATGGCAGGGGGCATACACTGAAGCTTTCTTT,CASSLWQGAYTEAFF
-,TRBV7-9,TRBJ1-2,-,TGTGCCAGCAGCTTAGCCCCCACAGGGAGGGTCTTAAATGGCTACACCTTC,CASSLAPTGRVLNGYTF
-,TRBV14,TRBJ1-1,-,TGTGCCAGCAGCCAAGTGGGCACTGAAGCTTTCTTT,CASSQVGTEAFF
once,TRBV6-6,TRBJ2-3,TRBD2,TGTGCCAGCGTAGCGGGAGGGAGCACAGATACGCAGTATTTT,CASVAGGSTDTQYF
-,TRBV5-6,TRBJ1-2,TRBD1,TGTGCCAGCAGCCGAGGGACAGACATTTATGGCTACACCTTC,CASSRGTDIYGYTF
-,TRBV5-1,TRBJ2-2,TRBD1,TGCGCCAGCAGCTTTGACAGGGCGAACACCGGGGAGCTGTTTTTT,CASSFDRANTGELFF
-,TRBV11-2,TRBJ2-2,-,TGTGCCAGCAGCTTATTAGGCAGGGCGAGGACCGGGGAGCTGTTTTTT,CASSLLGRARTGELFF
-,TRBV30,TRBJ1-1,TRBD1,TGTGCCTGGACGGGACAGGCGAACACTGAAGCTTTCTTT,CAWTGQANTEAFF
-,TRBV2,TRBJ2-6,TRBD1,TGTGCCAGCAGGAGGGACAGGGCCCTCTCTGGGGCCAACGTCCTGACTTTC,CASRRDRALSGANVLTF
-,TRBV5-4,TRBJ2-7,TRBD1,TGTGCCAGCAGCAAAGACAGGGTACTTTACTACGAGCAGTACTTC,CASSKDRVLYYEQYF
-,TRBV9,TRBJ2-1,-,TGTGCCAGCAGCGTAGCGCCTACTGATGCGCAGTTCTTC,CASSVAPTDAQFF
-,TRBV10-1,TRBJ2-1,-,TGCGCCAGCAGTGAGTCTGGCTCACACAATGAGCAGTTCTTC,CASSESGSHNEQFF
-,TRBV11-2,TRBJ2-3,-,TGTGCCAGCAGCTTAAATGTTCAAACAGATACGCAGTATTTT,CASSLNVQTDTQYF
-,TRBV2,TRBJ2-1,-,TGTGCCAGCAGGGACTCGCTTGTAAACAGGGGAGGGCATGAGCAGTTCTTC,CASRDSLVNRGGHEQFF
-,TRBV4-1,TRBJ1-4,-,TGCGCCAGCAGCCGGCGGGGGGACTCGAATGAAAAACTGTTTTTT,CASSRRGDSNEKLFF
once,TRBV11-2,TRBJ1-1,TRBD1,TGTGCCAGCAGCCCAGGGGGCGACAGGCGGGAAGCTTTCTTT,CASSPGGDRREAFF
-,TRBV5-1,TRBJ2-7,-,TGCGCCAGCAGCTTGTCACAGGCGGGCGACGAGCAGTACTTC,CASSLSQAGDEQYF
-,TRBV9,TRBJ1-2,-,TGTGCCAGCAGCGTAGGGCACATATCTGGCTACACCTTC,CASSVGHISGYTF
-,TRBV6-1,TRBJ2-7,TRBD1,TGTGCCAGCAAGGGACAGATCTACGAGCAGTACTTC,CASKGQIYEQYF
few,TRBV6-1,TRBJ2-7,TRBD1,TGTGCCAGCAGTCTTGGGACAGCCTCCTACGAGCAGTACTTC,CASSLGTASYEQYF
-,TRBV6-1,TRBJ2-7,-,TGTGCCAGCAGGGAGGGGCGTTACGAGCAGTACTTC,CASREGRYEQYF
-,TRBV2,TRBJ1-2,TRBD1,TGTGCCAGCAGTGAAACACAGGGGGACTATGGCTACACCTTC,CASSETQGDYGYTF
few,TRBV19,TRBJ2-7,TRBD1,TGTGCCAGTAGTATAGATAGGACAGGCCCCTACGAGCAGTACTTC,CASSIDRTGPYEQYF
-,TRBV7-9,TRBJ2-1,-,TGTGCCAGCAGCTTATCGACCCGGGACTCCTCTAACCCCAATGAGCAGTTCTTC,CASSLSTRDSSNPNEQFF
-,TRBV7-9,TRBJ2-1,-,TGTGCCAGCAGCTTAGGTAGGGACAATGAGCAGTTCTTC,CASSLGRDNEQFF
-,TRBV20-1,TRBJ2-5,-,TGCAGTGCTAGACGGGGGGAGACCCAGTACTTC,CSARRGETQYF
-,TRBV7-2,TRBJ2-5,-,TGTGCCAGCAGCTTAGAGGGGCCTAAGAGGACACAGAAGTACTTC,CASSLEGPKRTQKYF
-,TRBV27,TRBJ2-1,TRBD2,TGTGCCAGCAGTTTATCGCGGGGGGCGGATGAGCAGTTCTTC,CASSLSRGADEQFF
few,TRBV5-8,TRBJ1-4,-,TGTGCCAGCAGCTTGAGGGGTCAGCGGAGAGAAAAACTGTTTTTT,CASSLRGQRREKLFF
-,TRBV5-1,TRBJ2-7,TRBD2,TGCGCCAGCAGCTTGGAAGTAGCGGGAACCTACGAGCAGTACTTC,CASSLEVAGTYEQYF
few,TRBV10-3,TRBJ1-4,-,TGTGCCATCAGTGACGGAACAGGGAGTGAAAAACTGTTTTTT,CAISDGTGSEKLFF
-,TRBV25-1,TRBJ2-7,TRBD1,TGTGCCAGCAGTTCCTGGACAGGAGCCTACGAGCAGTACTTC,CASSSWTGAYEQYF
-,TRBV6-5,TRBJ2-5,TRBD2,TGTGCCAGGGGACTAGGATTTCAAGAGACCCAGTACTTC,CARGLGFQETQYF
-,TRBV5-4,TRBJ1-1,-,TGTGCCAGCAGCCCTGGGTCAGGGGAGACTGAAGCTTTCTTT,CASSPGSGETEAFF
-,TRBV29-1,TRBJ2-2,TRBD2,TGCAGCGCCCAGCGGGGGGCGAACACCGGGGAGCTGTTTTTT,CSAQRGANTGELFF
-,TRBV2,TRBJ1-5,TRBD1,TGTGCCAGCAGCACCGGGACAGGGGGCCAGCCCCAGCATTTT,CASSTGTGGQPQHF
-,TRBV6-1,TRBJ2-7,TRBD1,TGTGCCACCCCCCGATGGGACAGATCCTACGAGCAGTACTTC,CATPRWDRSYEQYF
-,TRBV10-3,TRBJ1-3,TRBD1,TGTGCCTCCCGACAGGGGGCAGGGGACACCATATATTTT,CASRQGAGDTIYF